This T cell receptor (beta chain) was sequenced in a study of blood T cell repertoires in COVID-19. Only a few counts were recorded for this clone. V lost 6 bases and J 8 bases, leaving 8 bases between the germline ends. In germline, CDR1 is MDHEN, CDR2 SYDVKM. The CDR3 consists of 11 residues. Authors' methods: Quantification of nucleated cells was approximated via reference gene primer amplification. Method: immunoSEQ multiplex PCR; TCRdb's copy keeps in-frame clones and lacks some. Clone size and the V and J calls come from that table; the DNA yielded D and trimming. The table shows around 100,000 clones, with roughly 80% occurring only once.

The chain recombines TRBV28 with TRBJ2-1; D is uncertain. This clonotype was sampled from a woman aged 55 to 70 with acute or convalescent COVID-19. The sequenced material came from peripheral blood. CDR3 coding DNA: TGTGCCAGCAGCCTACTCTATGAGCAGTTCTTC. Translated, it gives CASSLLYEQFF.